The 25 T cell receptor beta chains below were found in one sample sequenced in a study of tissue T cells after allogeneic stem cell transplantation. TCRdb's table, derived via immunoSEQ multiplex PCR, lists solely in-frame clones and lacks some. The sample lists about 5,500 clones; about half were seen once. Specified time point: mouse harvest day 7 after allogeneic transplant. The graft held 10^6 splenic CD5+ T cells and 10^7 T-cell-depleted bone marrow cells. Sequenced sample: gut tissue. These receptors all stem from a female BALB/c mouse given C57BL/6 T cells with graft-versus-host disease after an allogeneic hematopoietic cell transplant.

This clone occurred a few times. The gene names given are mouse names. The read gets to within 1 residue of the CDR3 end, and the germline J gene fills in the rest. The chain employs TRBV29 and TRBJ2-7; 9 bases fit TRBD2. After removal of 6 bases from V and 0 bases from J, the junction contained 3 bases not matched to a gene. The CDR3 totals 14 residues. Germline loops: CDR1 MSHET, CDR2 SYDVDS. CDR3 DNA (partial): TGTGCTAGCAGGGACTGGGGTAGCTCCTATGAACAGTAC. Amino acids: CASRDWGSSYEQY. The full CDR3 protein is CASRDWGSSYEQYF. Full variable domain (rest looked up from reference TRBV29 and TRBJ2-7): DMKVTQMPRYLIKRMGENVLLECGQDMSHETMYWYRQDPGLGLQLIYISYDVDSNSEGDIPKGYRVSRKKREHFSLILDSAKTNQTSVYFCASRDWGSSYEQYFGPGTRLTVL.

In the case of this clone: The genes and germline here are from mouse. Read data end 1 residue before the CDR3 end; the end is taken from the germline J gene. The chain couples TRBV15 to TRBJ2-7; 8 nucleotides agree with TRBD2. The germline V gene has CDR1 SGHND and CDR2 FRSKSL. The CDR3 contains 12 residues. The V and J ends lost 3 bases and 6 bases, in that order; junction bases with no gene match: 1. Partial CDR3 DNA: TGTGCCAGCAGTTTTGGGGGGGGTGAACAGTAC. Translating it yields CASSFGGGEQY. The whole CDR3 protein is CASSFGGGEQYF.

This clone was picked up a small number of times. Germline and genes here are mouse. The CDR3 end is not reached by the read, which stops 1 residue before it; the germline J gene fills it in. The rearrangement uses TRBV29 and TRBJ2-3; no clear D gene. This CDR3 contains 15 residues. Germline V gene lookup returns CDR1 MSHET and CDR2 SYDVDS. Trimming pared 0 bases from V and 0 bases from J, leaving 7 bases between. The CDR3 region is CASSLSRDSAETLYF. CDR3 bases read: TGTGCTAGCAGTTTATCGAGGGATAGTGCAGAAACGCTGTAT.

This clone is labeled medium-sized. Any gene name here is a mouse gene name. Coverage ceases 1 residue before the CDR3 finishes, and the germline J gene fills in the end. The chain carries TRBV26 and TRBJ2-7; TRBD1 or TRBD2 may be the D gene (5 bases each). The germline gives CDR1 KGHPV, CDR2 FQNQEV (reference sequence). The V end lost 3 bases, the J end lost 4 bases, and 7 bases lay between the germline ends. The CDR3 spans 12 residues. The CDR3 reads CASSLGAYEQYF. The part of the CDR3 DNA that was read is TGTGCCAGCAGTCTTGGGGCGTATGAACAGTAC.

Comment on this clone: These gene names are mouse names. The read finishes 1 residue shy of the CDR3 end, and the germline J gene is used to complete it. This chain joins TRBV13-2 and TRBJ2-1; D remains unclear. Germline CDR1 is NNHNN and CDR2 is SYGAGS (reference sequence). V was shortened by 1 base and J by 1 base, with 9 bases between the two germline ends. The CDR3 totals 15 residues. CDR3 DNA (partial): TGTGCCAGCGGTGATCTGACACAGAACTATGCTGAGCAGTTC. Amino acid sequence: CASGDLTQNYAEQF. The full CDR3 protein reads CASGDLTQNYAEQFF.

A single count supports this clone. Here the gene names and germline are mouse. The observed sequence ends 1 residue before the CDR3 terminus, with the missing tail filled in from the germline J gene. The chain is built from TRBV26 and TRBJ1-6; D uncertain. TRBJ1-6 is labeled an ORF, and its function is uncertain. This CDR3 contains 14 residues. V lost 5 bases, J lost 0 bases, and 5 bases lay in between. Germline V gives CDR1 KGHPV, CDR2 FQNQEV (reference sequence). The CDR3 bases that were read are TGTGCCAGCAGTGACAATTCCTATAATTCGCCCCTCTAC. Protein sequence: CASSDNSYNSPLY. The CDR3 as a whole reads CASSDNSYNSPLYF.

In this sample, this clone is large. Any gene name here is a mouse gene name. Sequencing ends 1 residue short of the CDR3 end; the germline J gene provides the rest. The chain combines TRBV12-1 with TRBJ1-2; 7 bases line up with TRBD1. After removal of 2 bases from V and 0 bases from J, the junction contained 5 bases not matched to a gene. There are 15 residues in the CDR3. In germline, CDR1 is SGHSN, CDR2 HYEKVE. The CDR3 sequence is CASSPGQFANSDYTF. The DNA read from the CDR3 is TGTGCCAGCTCTCCGGGACAGTTTGCAAACTCCGACTACACC.

On this clone: The germline and genes are mouse ones. Read sequence stops 1 residue before the CDR3 end, and the germline J gene provides the missing end. The chain couples TRBV3 to TRBJ1-1; no reliable D call. The CDR3 contains 15 residues. Per germline, CDR1 SNHLY and CDR2 FYNGKV (reference sequence). V lost 2 bases to trimming and J lost 0 bases, with 10 bases between them. This CDR3 reads CASSLRGTANTEVFF. Partial CDR3 DNA: TGTGCCAGCAGCTTAAGAGGTACCGCAAACACAGAAGTCTTC.

To note about this clone: Germline and genes here are mouse. From the germline J gene comes the end of the CDR3, since the read stops 1 residue before it. The rearrangement joins TRBV26 to TRBJ2-4; D unclear. The CDR3 spans 14 residues. Germline V CDR1 and CDR2: KGHPV, FQNQEV (reference sequence). V was shortened by 4 bases and J by 0 bases, with 8 bases between the two germline ends. CDR3 in amino acids: CASSRQSSQNTLYF. Incomplete CDR3 DNA: TGTGCCAGCAGTCGACAATCTAGTCAAAACACCTTGTAC.

This clone showed up just a few times. Germline and genes here are mouse. From the germline J gene comes the end of the CDR3, since the read stops 1 residue before it. The same CDR3 can be traced to other DNA sequences in this sample. The chain is built from TRBV26 and TRBJ2-5; 8 nucleotides agree with TRBD1. This CDR3 contains 13 residues. J gave up 3 bases and V 4 bases, and 0 bases lay outside the gene matches. CDR1 is KGHPV, CDR2 FQNQEV, per germline (reference sequence). The DNA read from the CDR3 is TGTGCCAGCAGTCGACAGGGGCAAGACACCCAGTAC. Translated, it gives CASSRQGQDTQY. In full, the CDR3 reads CASSRQGQDTQYF.

About this clone: Gene and germline names: mouse. The DNA ends 1 residue before the CDR3 does, and the rest of the CDR3 is filled in from the germline J gene. The gene calls are TRBV26 and TRBJ1-2; tentatively, D is TRBD1 (6 bases). With 4 bases removed from V and 4 bases from J, the gap between germline ends came to 7 bases. Germline CDR1 KGHPV, CDR2 FQNQEV (reference sequence). This CDR3 has 12 amino acids. The sequenced CDR3 bases are TGTGCCAGCAGTCCGACAGGCTCCGACTACACC. This codes for CASSPTGSDYT. From start to end, the CDR3 is CASSPTGSDYTF.

Remarks on this clone: The gene names given are mouse names. The read stops 1 residue short of the end of the CDR3; the missing end is completed from the germline J gene. V gene TRBV26 combines with J gene TRBJ2-2; D gene ambiguous. Germline CDR1 is KGHPV and CDR2 is FQNQEV (reference sequence). V was pared by 1 base and J by 0 bases, with 6 bases between. This CDR3 is 15 amino acids long. The sequenced part of the CDR3 DNA is TGTGCCAGCAGTCTGTTGGTAGCAAACACCGGGCAGCTCTAC. As protein: CASSLLVANTGQLY. The entire CDR3 reads CASSLLVANTGQLYF.

Concerning this clone: Germline and genes: mouse. The CDR3 end lies 1 residue beyond the end of the read and is filled in from the germline J gene. J is TRBJ2-2 and V is TRBV3; 9 bases agree with TRBD2. J was trimmed by 2 bases and V by 2 bases; bases with no gene match: 3. CDR1 and CDR2 (germline): SNHLY, FYNGKV (reference sequence). The CDR3 consists of 16 residues. CDR3 protein: CASSLSGLGNTGQLYF. The covered CDR3 bases are TGTGCCAGCAGCTTATCAGGACTGGGGAACACCGGGCAGCTCTAC.

Concerning this clone itself: Mouse germline and gene names are used. Read data end 1 residue before the CDR3 end; the end is taken from the germline J gene. This sequence joins TRBV26 and TRBJ2-4; D is uncertain. V was clipped by 3 bases and J by 0 bases, with 7 bases between them. This CDR3 has 14 residues. Germline V gene sequence: CDR1 KGHPV, CDR2 FQNQEV (reference sequence). Partial CDR3 DNA: TGTGCCAGCAGTCTAACAACTAGTCAAAACACCTTGTAC. Its protein is CASSLTTSQNTLY. The CDR3 in its entirety is CASSLTTSQNTLYF.

This clone was recorded once. Mouse germline and gene names are used. From the germline J gene comes the end of the CDR3, since the read stops 1 residue before it. This rearrangement joins TRBV26 to TRBJ2-5, with 10 bases aligning to TRBD2. Per germline, CDR1 KGHPV and CDR2 FQNQEV (reference sequence). With V trimmed by 4 bases and J by 0 bases, 4 bases remained unmatched. The CDR3 totals 16 residues. The CDR3 is CASSPGTGANQDTQYF. The sequenced CDR3 bases are TGTGCCAGCAGTCCCGGGACTGGGGCTAACCAAGACACCCAGTAC. Using reference TRBV26 and TRBJ2-5 for the parts outside the CDR3, the full variable domain is NSKVIQTPRYLVKGQGQKAKMRCIPEKGHPVVFWYQQNKNNEFKFLINFQNQEVLQQIDMTEKRFSAECPSNSPCSLEIQSSEAGDSALYLCASSPGTGANQDTQYFGPGTRLLVL.

About this clone: The gene names given are mouse names. The read terminates 1 residue ahead of where the CDR3 ends, so the germline J gene completes it. This chain uses TRBV13-1 with TRBJ2-7; D is unresolved. In germline, CDR1 is NSHNY, CDR2 SYGAGN. V lost 1 base to trimming and J lost 0 bases, with 8 bases between them. The CDR3 has 14 amino acids. The sequenced part of the CDR3 DNA is TGTGCCAGCAGTGATCCTGGTCACTCCTATGAACAGTAC. Translating it yields CASSDPGHSYEQY. The full-length CDR3 reads as CASSDPGHSYEQYF.

About this clone: Mouse germline and gene names are used. Read coverage stops 1 residue before the CDR3 terminus; the germline J gene supplies the remainder. The V call is TRBV13-1, the J call TRBJ2-1; no reliable D call. The CDR3 sequence is 14 residues long. V dropped 3 bases and J dropped 0 bases, with 7 bases sitting between them. The germline CDR1 and CDR2 sequences are NSHNY and SYGAGN. Incomplete CDR3 DNA: TGTGCCAGCAGTGTCAAATATAACTATGCTGAGCAGTTC. The encoded protein is CASSVKYNYAEQF. The entire CDR3 reads CASSVKYNYAEQFF.

On this clone itself: The germline and genes are mouse ones. The read halts 1 residue ahead of the CDR3 end, with the missing end drawn from the germline J gene. J is TRBJ2-5 and V is TRBV23; the table's TRBD1 call for D was not verified on the DNA. CDR1 is KGHTA and CDR2 is FQNQQP in the germline V gene. This CDR3 region has 13 residues. Incomplete CDR3 DNA: TGCTCCAGCAGGGGACACACCCAAGACACCCAGTAC. Amino acid sequence: CSSRGHTQDTQY. From start to end, the CDR3 is CSSRGHTQDTQYF.

As concerns this clone: Genes and germline are mouse. CDR3 bases read: TGTGCCAGCAGTCGCCAGAATAATTCGCCCCTCTAC. This gives the protein CASSRQNNSPLY. In full, the CDR3 is CASSRQNNSPLYF. The chain employs TRBV26 and TRBJ1-6; D uncertain. The read ends 1 residue shy of where the CDR3 ends; the end is completed using the germline J gene. TRBJ1-6 is an ORF; its function is uncertain. Trimming pared 4 bases from V and 5 bases from J, leaving 6 bases between. The CDR3 extends over 13 amino acids. CDR1 and CDR2 (germline): KGHPV, FQNQEV (reference sequence).

Turning to this clone: All gene names here are mouse names. The read terminates 1 residue ahead of where the CDR3 ends, so the germline J gene completes it. This rearrangement joins TRBV23 to TRBJ2-3; TRBD2 is the table's D call and was not checked against the DNA. Germline V lookup: CDR1 KGHTA, CDR2 FQNQQP. This CDR3 region has 15 residues. Partial CDR3 DNA: TGCTCCAGCAGTCACGACTGGGGGGGCACAGAAACGCTGTAT. This codes for CSSSHDWGGTETLY. The CDR3 in full is CSSSHDWGGTETLYF.

Comment on this clone: The gene symbols are mouse symbols. The CDR3 sequence: CASSLSGSDYTF. CDR3 DNA (partial): TGTGCCAGCAGTCTGTCGGGTTCCGACTACACC. The chain has TRBV26 and TRBJ1-2, with D hard to call. The missing CDR3 end, 1 residue past where the read stops, is filled in from the germline J gene. V dropped 0 bases and J dropped 5 bases, with 4 bases sitting between them. This CDR3 is 12 amino acids long. Germline CDR1 reads KGHPV; CDR2 reads FQNQEV (reference sequence).

As for this clone: Genes here carry mouse names. The CDR3 is cut off 1 residue early in the read; its end comes from the germline J gene. V is TRBV15 and J is TRBJ1-1, with D hard to call. Germline CDR1 is SGHND and CDR2 is FRSKSL. V was cut by 6 bases and J by 0 bases, with 8 bases left in between. This CDR3 comprises 13 residues. CDR3 DNA, as far as it was read: TGTGCCAGCAGCAGACAACCAAACACAGAAGTCTTC. Translated, it gives CASSRQPNTEVF. The CDR3, in full, reads CASSRQPNTEVFF.

Points on this clone: Gene names are the mouse ones. The read ends 1 residue before the CDR3 terminus; that terminus is restored from the germline J gene. The rearrangement joins TRBV3 to TRBJ2-7; 10 bases are shared with TRBD2. Germline trimming cut 6 bases from V and 0 bases from J; bases unmatched to any gene: 5. Germline values: CDR1 SNHLY, CDR2 FYNGKV (reference sequence). This CDR3 has 15 residues. The part of the CDR3 DNA that was read is TGTGCCAGCAGAAGGGCTGGGGGGGCCTCCTATGAACAGTAC. Residues: CASRRAGGASYEQY. The whole CDR3 protein is CASRRAGGASYEQYF.

A note on this clone: The genes are named according to mouse. The CDR3 end lies 1 residue beyond the end of the read and is filled in from the germline J gene. This chain connects TRBV1 to TRBJ1-1; possibly TRBD1 for D (5 bases). The CDR3 spans 14 residues. Germline-derived CDR1 and CDR2 are NSQYPW and LRSPGD (reference sequence). Trimming stripped 0 bases from V and 7 bases from J, with 12 bases between. Partial CDR3 DNA: TGCACCTGCAGTGCAGATCCCAGGGTGAGAGAAGTCTTC. Translated: CTCSADPRVREVF. In full, the CDR3 is CTCSADPRVREVFF.

The sample holds a few counts of this clone. The germline and genes are mouse ones. The read ends 1 residue early relative to the CDR3; the germline J gene fills the gap. The chain combines TRBV20 with TRBJ2-1; D might be TRBD1 (6 bases). Germline V gene lookup returns CDR1 GFQATS and CDR2 STVNSAI. The CDR3 runs 12 residues. V was pared by 7 bases and J by 5 bases, with 12 bases between. The covered CDR3 bases are TGTGGTGGTCCGGGACAAAATGCTGAGCAGTTC. Translation gives CGGPGQNAEQF. The entire CDR3 protein reads CGGPGQNAEQFF.